This entry features one T cell receptor (beta chain) sequence. Its target antigen remains unknown. Per-base quality was not reported, and no clone a single base away is much larger than it. This specimen comes from a study of blood T cell repertoires in COVID-19 (dated by TCRdb to 2018 to 2021). About the investigation overall: Samples from collaborators originated in the United States, Italy and Spain and spanned both the acute and convalescent phases of COVID-19. Where available, HLA class I and class II types were obtained from metadata supplied by the sample provider rather than from assay-based typing. Deeply sampled blood TCRbeta repertoires from subjects exposed to, actively infected with, or recovered from COVID-19 were included in the dataset. The prospective study material was composed of cDNA or gDNA derived from T cells, B-cell-depleted T cells, or PBMCs. The repertoires were released in a freely available public database meant as a resource for research on the immune response to SARS-CoV-2. Samples came from the ongoing ImmuneRACE study (first 160 participants) plus 1,254 subjects from 6 global collaborators. The sample metadata nearly always contained a de-identified subject ID, COVID-19 status, age in years and sex.

Participants in the prospective study were aged 18 to 89 years, lived in 24 United States geographic areas, and enrolled through a virtual design. In the prospective study, participants were assigned to cohorts based on the clinical history participants reported in a screening survey and a study questionnaire. For ImmuneRACE Cohort 3, a participant was defined as recovered based on two consecutive negative NP/OP PCR tests, clearance by a healthcare professional, or resolution of symptoms. Mobile phlebotomists in the prospective study collected whole blood, serum and a nasopharyngeal or oropharyngeal swab from every participant. Participants in the prospective study had the option to provide additional blood draws and questionnaires over a 2-month period. Prospective study blood samples were shipped either frozen or at room temperature before DNA extraction. The research as a whole found: Clinical and demographic metadata were provided uncurated, with the amount varying by source and participant.

TCRbeta CDR3 regions were amplified from genomic DNA by means of the immunoSEQ Assay, a bias-controlled multiplex PCR. The published analysis was carried out like this. The number of nucleated cells in each sample was estimated from the amplification of reference gene primers within the assay. Sequence reads were collapsed and filtered to measure the absolute abundance of every unique TCRbeta CDR3 rearrangement. Productive Simpson clonality was computed per sample as the square root of Simpson's diversity index over productive rearrangements. Held by TCRdb, this immuneACCESS table contains in-frame sequences only and omits some clones. Under half of the omission traces to an unresolved V gene where checked; the cause of the rest is unknown. V and J calls and clone size are given by that table; D and trimming were obtained from the DNA. This sample has fewer than 400,000 clones in its table, and approximately 89% of those were observed once. The top ten clones comprise 1.7% of the sample.

CDR1 SEHNR and CDR2 FQNEAQ are derived from the germline V gene (reference sequence). The cysteine opens and the phenylalanine closes a CDR3 of 14 amino acids. The sequence is cut down to CDR3 DNA, 42 bases in frame from base 1. The V and J ends are trimmed by 4 bases and 4 bases, leaving 13 bases between them. Recombination linked TRBV7-9 to TRBJ1-1, with no confidently assigned D gene. This sequence originates from a woman aged 30 to 39 who had recovered from COVID-19. Material: PBMCs or T cells enriched from blood (not recorded which). The CDR3: CASSSGVTVTEAFF. The sequence in DNA is TGTGCCAGCAGCTCCGGGGTGACGGTCACTGAAGCTTTCTTT.